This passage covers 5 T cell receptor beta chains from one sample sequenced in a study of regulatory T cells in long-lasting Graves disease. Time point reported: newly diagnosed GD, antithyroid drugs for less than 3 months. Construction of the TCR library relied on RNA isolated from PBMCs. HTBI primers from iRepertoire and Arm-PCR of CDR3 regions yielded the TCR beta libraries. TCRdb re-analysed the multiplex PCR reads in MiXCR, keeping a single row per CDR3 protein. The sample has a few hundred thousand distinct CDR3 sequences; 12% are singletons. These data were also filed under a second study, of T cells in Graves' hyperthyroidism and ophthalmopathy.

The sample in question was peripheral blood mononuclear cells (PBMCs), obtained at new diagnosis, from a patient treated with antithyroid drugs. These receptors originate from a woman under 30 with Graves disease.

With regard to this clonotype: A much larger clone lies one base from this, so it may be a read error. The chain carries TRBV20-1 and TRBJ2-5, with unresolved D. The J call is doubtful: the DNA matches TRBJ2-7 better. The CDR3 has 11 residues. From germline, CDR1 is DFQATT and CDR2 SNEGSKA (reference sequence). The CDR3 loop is CSARDKYEQYF. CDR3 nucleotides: TGCAGTGCTAGAGATAAGTACGAGCAGTACTTC.

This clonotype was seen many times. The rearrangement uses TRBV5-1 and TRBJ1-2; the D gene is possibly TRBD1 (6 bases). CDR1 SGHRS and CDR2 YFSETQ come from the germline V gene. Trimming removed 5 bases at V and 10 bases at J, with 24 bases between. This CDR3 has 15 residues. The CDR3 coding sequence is TGCGCCAGCAGTTCCGCCGGGACACCGGTTTCGTTCTACACCTTC. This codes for CASSSAGTPVSFYTF.

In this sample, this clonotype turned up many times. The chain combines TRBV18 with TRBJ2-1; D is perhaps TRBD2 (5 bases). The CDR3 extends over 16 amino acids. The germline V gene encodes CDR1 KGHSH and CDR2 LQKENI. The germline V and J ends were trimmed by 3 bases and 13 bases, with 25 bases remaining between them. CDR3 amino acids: CASSPLPLGRTAGQFF. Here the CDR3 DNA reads TGTGCCAGCTCACCCCTCCCCCTCGGTCGGACCGCGGGCCAGTTCTTC.

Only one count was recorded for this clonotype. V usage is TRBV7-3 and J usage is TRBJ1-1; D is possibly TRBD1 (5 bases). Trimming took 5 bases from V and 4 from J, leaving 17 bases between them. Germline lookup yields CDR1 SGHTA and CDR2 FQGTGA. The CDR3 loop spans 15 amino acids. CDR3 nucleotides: TGTGCCAGCAGCCCAGTGGGGGTCGGAGGCACTGAAGCTTTCTTT. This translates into CASSPVGVGGTEAFF.

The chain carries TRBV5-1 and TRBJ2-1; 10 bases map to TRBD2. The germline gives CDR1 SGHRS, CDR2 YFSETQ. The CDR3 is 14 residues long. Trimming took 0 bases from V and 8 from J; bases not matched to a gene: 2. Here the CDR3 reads CASSLGAGGYEQFF. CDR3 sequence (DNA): TGCGCCAGCAGCTTGGGAGCGGGGGGGTATGAGCAGTTCTTC.